This is a list of T cell receptor beta chains from one sample in a study of cytomegalovirus exposure and HLA in healthy donors. Produced via immunoSEQ multiplex PCR; TCRdb's table is partial and in-frame only. Of fewer than 95,000 clones listed, around 84% are singletons. The sample consisted of PBMCs. These receptor sequences come from a man between 18 and 29 years old in good health and CMV-seronegative. Both conserved end residues are part of each CDR3. A D gene is named only where the DNA matches it firmly. For some rows the clone size is stated as once, few or many, or as a class when expanded; others skip it.

D | J | V | size | DNA | CDR3
TRBD1 | TRBJ2-2 | TRBV6-1 | - | TGTGCCAGCAGGAGGGACAGCTTGAACACCGGGGAGCTGTTTTTT | CASRRDSLNTGELFF
- | TRBJ2-3 | TRBV19 | - | TGTGCCAGTAGTACAGGGCTGGCAGATACGCAGTATTTT | CASSTGLADTQYF
- | TRBJ2-4 | TRBV6-5 | - | TGTGCCAGCAGTGTCGGGGATGAAGGAAACATTCAGTACTTC | CASSVGDEGNIQYF
- | TRBJ1-1 | TRBV25-1 | - | TGTGCCAGCAGTATTATACAGGGAAGAACAACTGAAGCTTTCTTT | CASSIIQGRTTEAFF
TRBD2 | TRBJ2-7 | TRBV9 | - | TGTGCCAGCAGCGTAGAGCCAGTGGGGGGGTTCTACGAGCAGTACTTC | CASSVEPVGGFYEQYF
TRBD1 | TRBJ1-1 | TRBV10-1 | - | TGCGCCAGCAGTGAGTCTGGACAGGGAGAAGCTTTCTTT | CASSESGQGEAFF
- | TRBJ1-1 | TRBV19 | once | TGTGCCAGTACCCGTGGGCGCCTCTCCACTGAAGCTTTCTTT | CASTRGRLSTEAFF
TRBD1 | TRBJ1-6 | TRBV11-2 | - | TGTGCCAGCAGCTTAGTACAGGGGGGAGGTTCACCCCTCCACTTT | CASSLVQGGGSPLHF
- | TRBJ1-5 | TRBV5-5 | - | TGTGCCAGCAGCTTTCAGGGCAATCAGCCCCAGCATTTT | CASSFQGNQPQHF
TRBD1 | TRBJ1-1 | TRBV28 | - | TGTGCCAGCAGTCCGTGGACAGGGAACACTGAAGCTTTCTTT | CASSPWTGNTEAFF
- | TRBJ1-1 | TRBV7-9 | - | TGTGCCAGCAGCTTTTCAGGCACTGAAGCTTTCTTT | CASSFSGTEAFF